This section outlines one T cell receptor (beta chain) sequence together with its context. These data belong to a study of blood T cell repertoires in COVID-19. The authors' processing: By means of reference gene primer amplification, nucleated cell counts were estimated. Repertoires were generated with immunoSEQ multiplex PCR, while TCRdb's copy carries only in-frame clones and drops some. V, J and clone size were drawn from that table, and D and trimming were deduced from the DNA. This sample has roughly 250,000 clones, with around 86% found just once. This clonotype was obtained from a woman in her sixties with active or convalescent COVID-19. Sequencing input: peripheral blood.

The CDR3 sequence: CASSRDRNQPQHF. In nucleotides, the CDR3 is TGCGCCAGCAGCCGGGACAGAAATCAGCCCCAGCATTTT. J is TRBJ1-5 and V is TRBV5-1, with TRBD1 identical over 7 bases. This CDR3 is built from 13 residues. From germline, CDR1 is SGHRS and CDR2 YFSETQ. The trim removed 4 bases at V and 4 bases at J, leaving 2 bases unmatched.